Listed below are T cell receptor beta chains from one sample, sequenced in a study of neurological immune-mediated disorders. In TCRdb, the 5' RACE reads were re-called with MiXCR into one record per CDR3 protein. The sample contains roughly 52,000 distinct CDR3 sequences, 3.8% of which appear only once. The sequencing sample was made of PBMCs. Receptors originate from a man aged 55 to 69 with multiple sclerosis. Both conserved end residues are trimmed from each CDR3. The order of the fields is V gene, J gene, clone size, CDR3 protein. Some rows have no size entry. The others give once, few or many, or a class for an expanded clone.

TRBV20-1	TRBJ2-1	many	SAQDRGRSHYNEQF
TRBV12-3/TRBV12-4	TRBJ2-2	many	ASGYWTGGELF
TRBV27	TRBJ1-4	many	ASSSTGGRNEKLF
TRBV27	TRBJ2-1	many	ATTRGAGYNEQF
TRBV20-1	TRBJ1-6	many	SARGVISYNSPLH
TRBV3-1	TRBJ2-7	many	ASSQRTSKHEQY
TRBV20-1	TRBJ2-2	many	SARGFGGGAVIGELF
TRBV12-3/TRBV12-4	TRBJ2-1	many	ASRRRDRGLYNEQF
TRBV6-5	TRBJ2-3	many	ASGYREADTQY
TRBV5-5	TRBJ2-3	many	ASSPKPGLAGVRDTQY
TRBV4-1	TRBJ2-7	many	ASSQEKGSEQY
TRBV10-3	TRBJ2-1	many	AISESGRLAGFYNEQF
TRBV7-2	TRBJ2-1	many	ASNPGGFNEQF
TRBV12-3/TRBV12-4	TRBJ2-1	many	ASSFLSSMYNEQF
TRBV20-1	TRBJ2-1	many	SAQSGNPPNEQF
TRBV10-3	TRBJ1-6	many	AISELAAGGENSPLH
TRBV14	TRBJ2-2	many	ASSPGHRTGELF
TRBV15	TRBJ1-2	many	ATSRDTRGLNYGYT
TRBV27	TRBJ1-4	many	ASSLTVRELKLF
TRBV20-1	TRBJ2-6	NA	SARGDPHSGANVLT
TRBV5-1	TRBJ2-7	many	ASSLDNHEQY
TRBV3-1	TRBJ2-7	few	ASSHSAGSWAQYEQY
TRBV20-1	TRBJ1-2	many	SARDTRDTYGYT
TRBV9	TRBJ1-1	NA	ASSGGQRTEAF
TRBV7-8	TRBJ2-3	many	ASSTQTDTQY
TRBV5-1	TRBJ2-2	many	ASNTEGHPNTGELF
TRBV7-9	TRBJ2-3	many	ASSSLTDTQY
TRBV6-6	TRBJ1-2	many	ASSYSTGGDYGYT
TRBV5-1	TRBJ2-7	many	ASSLVAGDAYEQY
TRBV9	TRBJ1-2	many	ASSVGGFQDGYGYT
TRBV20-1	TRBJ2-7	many	SARDRRREFYEQY
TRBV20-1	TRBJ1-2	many	SAGAGYT
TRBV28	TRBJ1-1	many	ASRLNTEAF
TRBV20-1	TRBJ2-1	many	SAGTSGGASF
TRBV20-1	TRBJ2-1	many	SGLAPGNEQF
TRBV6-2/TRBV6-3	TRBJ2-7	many	ASSYRRQGYEQY
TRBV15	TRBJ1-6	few	ATSRGQGNSPLH
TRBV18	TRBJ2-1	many	ASSQDTYNEQF
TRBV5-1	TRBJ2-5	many	ASSLGMVAGVETQY
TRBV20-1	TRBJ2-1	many	SAAGGTSSLNEQF
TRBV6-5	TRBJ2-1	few	ASSSTSGSSYNEQF
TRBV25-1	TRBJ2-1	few	ASIPDPSPYNEQF
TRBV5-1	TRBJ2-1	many	ASSPGTGSYNEQF
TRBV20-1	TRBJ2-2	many	SARETRFAGELF
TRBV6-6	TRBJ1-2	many	ASSYLQGGYGYT
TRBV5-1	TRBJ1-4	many	ASSLGQVAGELF
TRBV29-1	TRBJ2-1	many	TVAGGTDNEQF
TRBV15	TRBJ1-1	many	ATSLLNKGDTEAF
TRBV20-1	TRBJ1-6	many	SARGGGTYNSPLH
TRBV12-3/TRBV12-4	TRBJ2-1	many	ASSFSRSYNEQF
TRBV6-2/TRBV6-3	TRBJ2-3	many	ASRRSGIWDTQY
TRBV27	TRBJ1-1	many	ASSPTWDRAAF
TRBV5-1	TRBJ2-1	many	ASRIDGYNEQF